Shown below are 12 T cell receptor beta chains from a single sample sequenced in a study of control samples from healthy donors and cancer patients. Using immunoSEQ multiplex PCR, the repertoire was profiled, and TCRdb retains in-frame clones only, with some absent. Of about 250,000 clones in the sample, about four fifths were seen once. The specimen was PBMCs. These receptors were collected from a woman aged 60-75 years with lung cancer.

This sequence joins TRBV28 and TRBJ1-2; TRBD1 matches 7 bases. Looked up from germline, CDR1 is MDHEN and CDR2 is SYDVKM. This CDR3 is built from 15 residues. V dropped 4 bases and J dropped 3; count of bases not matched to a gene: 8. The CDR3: CASSSPGTVYYGYTF. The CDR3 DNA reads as TGTGCCAGCAGTTCACCCGGGACAGTCTACTATGGCTACACCTTC.

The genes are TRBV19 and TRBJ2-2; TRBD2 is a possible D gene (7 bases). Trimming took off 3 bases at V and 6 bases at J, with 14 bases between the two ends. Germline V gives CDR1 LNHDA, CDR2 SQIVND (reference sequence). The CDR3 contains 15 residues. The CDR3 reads CASSIVGGAAGELFF. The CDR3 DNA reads TGTGCCAGTAGTATCGTAGGGGGGGCGGCCGGGGAGCTGTTTTTT.

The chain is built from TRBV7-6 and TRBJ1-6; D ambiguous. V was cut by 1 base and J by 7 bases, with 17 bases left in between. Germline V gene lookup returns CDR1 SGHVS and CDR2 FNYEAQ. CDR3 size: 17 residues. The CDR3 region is CASSLGRVEGLNSPLHF. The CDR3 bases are TGTGCCAGCAGCTTAGGACGGGTTGAGGGCCTGAATTCACCCCTCCACTTT.

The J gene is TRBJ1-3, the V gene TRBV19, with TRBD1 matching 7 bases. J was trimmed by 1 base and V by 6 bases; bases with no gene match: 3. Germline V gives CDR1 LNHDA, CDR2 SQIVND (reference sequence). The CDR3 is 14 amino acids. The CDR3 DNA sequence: TGTGCCAGTAGGAACAGGGGATCTGGAAACACCATATATTTT. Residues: CASRNRGSGNTIYF.

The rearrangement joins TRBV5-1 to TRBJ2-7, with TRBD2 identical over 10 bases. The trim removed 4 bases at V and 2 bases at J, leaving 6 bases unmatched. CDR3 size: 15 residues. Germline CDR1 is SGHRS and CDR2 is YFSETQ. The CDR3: CASSKGLADPYEQYF. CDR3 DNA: TGCGCCAGCAGCAAAGGACTAGCGGACCCCTACGAGCAGTACTTC.

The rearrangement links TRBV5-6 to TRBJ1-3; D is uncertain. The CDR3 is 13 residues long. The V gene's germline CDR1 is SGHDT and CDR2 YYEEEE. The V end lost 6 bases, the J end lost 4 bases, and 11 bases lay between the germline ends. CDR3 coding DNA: TGTGCCAGCACCGGGATTAGCGGAAACACCATATATTTT. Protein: CASTGISGNTIYF. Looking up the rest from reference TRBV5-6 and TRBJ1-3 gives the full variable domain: DAGVTQSPTHLIKTRGQQVTLRCSPKSGHDTVSWYQQALGQGPQFIFQYYEEEERQRGNFPDRFSGHQFPNYSSELNVNALLLGDSALYLCASTGISGNTIYFGEGSWLTVV.

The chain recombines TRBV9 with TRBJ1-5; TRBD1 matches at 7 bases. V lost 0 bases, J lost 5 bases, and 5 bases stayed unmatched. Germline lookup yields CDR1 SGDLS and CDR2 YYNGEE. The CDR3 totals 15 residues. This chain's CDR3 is CASSVGQGGDQPQHF. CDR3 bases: TGTGCCAGCAGCGTAGGACAGGGAGGAGATCAGCCCCAGCATTTT.

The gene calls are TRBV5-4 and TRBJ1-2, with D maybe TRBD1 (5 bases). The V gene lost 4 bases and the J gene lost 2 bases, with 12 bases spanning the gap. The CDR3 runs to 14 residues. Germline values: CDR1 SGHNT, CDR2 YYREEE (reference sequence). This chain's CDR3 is CASSTRVGNYGYTF. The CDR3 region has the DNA TGTGCCAGCAGCACCAGGGTCGGGAACTATGGCTACACCTTC.

The CDR3, as DNA: TGTGCCATCAGTGTAGAATCCGATGAGCAGTTCTTC. Protein sequence: CAISVESDEQFF. This chain links TRBV10-3 with TRBJ2-1; unclear D gene. With 4 bases removed from V and 8 bases from J, the gap between germline ends came to 9 bases. The germline V gene has CDR1 ENHRY and CDR2 SYGVKD. This CDR3 contains 12 residues.

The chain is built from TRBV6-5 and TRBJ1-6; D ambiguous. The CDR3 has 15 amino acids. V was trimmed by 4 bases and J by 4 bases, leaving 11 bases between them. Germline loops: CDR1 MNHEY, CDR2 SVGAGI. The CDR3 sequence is CASSSNLKYNSPLHF. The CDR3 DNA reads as TGTGCCAGCAGTTCTAATTTAAAATATAATTCACCCCTCCACTTT.

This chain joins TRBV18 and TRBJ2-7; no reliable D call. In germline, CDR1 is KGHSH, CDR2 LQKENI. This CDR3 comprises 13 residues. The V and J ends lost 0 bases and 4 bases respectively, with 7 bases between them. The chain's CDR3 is CASSPPSAYEQYF. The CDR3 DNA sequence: TGTGCCAGCTCACCACCGTCAGCGTACGAGCAGTACTTC.

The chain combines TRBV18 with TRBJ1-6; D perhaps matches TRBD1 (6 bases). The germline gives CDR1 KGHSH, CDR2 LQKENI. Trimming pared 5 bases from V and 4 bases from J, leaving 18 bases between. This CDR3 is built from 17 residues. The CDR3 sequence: CASSALGRGAYNSPLHF. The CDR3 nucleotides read TGTGCCAGCTCAGCCCTGGGCAGGGGCGCATATAATTCACCCCTCCACTTT.